The source of this T cell receptor beta chain is a study of cytomegalovirus exposure and HLA in healthy donors. In the PCR, 60 Vbeta and 13 Jbeta primers were used. Clones were read by immunoSEQ multiplex PCR, and TCRdb kept only the in-frame ones, dropping some. The sample shows about 120,000 clones, approximately 80% of them seen only once. Trimming took 0 bases from V and 1 from J; bases not matched to a gene: 12. Germline V CDR1 and CDR2: SGHRS, YFSETQ. The CDR3 contains 18 residues. This rearrangement joins TRBV5-1 to TRBJ2-5, with TRBD2 identical over 7 bases. The specimen was PBMCs. This TCR derives from a man between 18 and 35 years old in good health and CMV-seropositive. CDR3 protein: CASSLVLRGRGSQETQYF. CDR3 sequence (DNA): TGCGCCAGCAGCTTGGTTTTACGCGGGCGGGGGAGCCAAGAGACCCAGTACTTC.